The present TCR beta chain was sequenced within a study of naive and memory T cell subsets. Two oligonucleotides, mixed equimolar, formed the beta constant-region primer covering TRBC1 and TRBC2. Nested alpha and beta constant-region primers with the SP2 primer drove four PCR rounds on ligated cDNA. Via MiXCR, TCRdb re-called the UMI-ligation and nested PCR reads, giving one row per CDR3 protein. The sample carries tens of thousands of distinct CDR3 sequences, around 10% recorded once. The CDR3 sequence is 17 residues long. CDR1 and CDR2 (germline): MNHEY, SVGAGI. The V and J ends lost 5 bases and 1 base, in that order; junction bases with no gene match: 14. In this sample, this clonotype turned up a few times.

The TCR was taken from a human donor in good health. The gene calls are TRBV6-5 and TRBJ2-7; 7 positions agree with TRBD2. The sequenced material came from central memory CD8+ T cells from blood. CDR3 DNA: TGTGCCAGCAGTGAGCCGCCCGAGTTCGGGAGGTCCTACGAGCAGTACTTC. It codes for CASSEPPEFGRSYEQYF.